What follows are 21 T cell receptor beta chains derived from one specimen sequenced in a study of vaccination and CD4 T cells after COVID-19. An Oncomine TCR Beta short-read assay was used to sequence the DNA from cultured CD4+ T cells. TCRdb recomputed calls from the PCR reads with MiXCR, one row per CDR3 protein. The sample consists of 6,400 or so distinct CDR3 sequences, around 20% of them appearing once. The treatment is: roughly ten-day PBMC culture with coronavirus spike peptide pools or control peptides (ViraFEST assay). Their cognate antigens are unknown. The source material was CD4+ T cells from blood, cultured in vitro, sampled after SARS-CoV-2 vaccination. The receptors were gathered from a human donor who had recovered from COVID-19.

The chain has TRBV6-1 and TRBJ1-5, with D maybe TRBD1 (5 bases). This CDR3 has 14 amino acids. V lost 8 bases and J lost 2, with 13 bases in between. From germline, CDR1 is MNHNS and CDR2 SASEGT. The CDR3 DNA sequence: TGTGCCAGCGCGACGAGGGGCGGCAATCAGCCCCAGCATTTT. Its protein product is CASATRGGNQPQHF.

This clonotype is medium-sized in the sample. The chain couples TRBV7-7 to TRBJ2-7; D not resolved. From germline, CDR1 is SSHAT and CDR2 FNYEAQ (reference sequence). V was trimmed by 1 base and J by 9 bases, leaving 16 bases between them. The CDR3 spans 14 residues. The CDR3 DNA reads TGTGCCAGCAGCTTAGTGGCAGGCAGTCCCCCGCAGTACTTC. Its translation: CASSLVAGSPPQYF.

By share, this clonotype ranks as medium-sized. V is TRBV7-9 and J is TRBJ1-1; 10 bases agree with TRBD1. CDR3 length: 11 amino acids. From germline, CDR1 is SEHNR and CDR2 FQNEAQ (reference sequence). V was clipped by 5 bases and J by 10 bases; unmatched bases: 1. The CDR3 spells CASSRQGAAFF. CDR3 DNA sequence: TGTGCCAGCAGCCGACAGGGGGCAGCTTTCTTT.

The chain uses TRBV20-1 and TRBJ2-7, with unresolved D. V was trimmed by 0 bases and J by 0 bases, leaving 12 bases between them. Germline loops: CDR1 DFQATT, CDR2 SNEGSKA (reference sequence). The CDR3 consists of 15 residues. CDR3 region: CSARDWQFVSYEQYF. The CDR3 DNA follows: TGCAGTGCTAGAGACTGGCAGTTCGTCTCCTACGAGCAGTACTTC.

V gene TRBV18 combines with J gene TRBJ1-1; D ambiguous. CDR3 size: 13 residues. V was trimmed by 6 bases and J by 1 base, leaving 9 bases between them. CDR1 and CDR2 (germline): KGHSH, LQKENI. This chain's CDR3 is CASSLETNTEAFF. The DNA of the CDR3 is TGTGCCAGCTCCCTGGAGACGAACACTGAAGCTTTCTTT.

The chain has TRBV5-4 and TRBJ2-1; 11 positions agree with TRBD2. The junction had 12 bases not matched to a gene; V was cut back by 4 bases and J by 3 bases. The germline CDR1 and CDR2 sequences are SGHNT and YYREEE (reference sequence). The CDR3 extends over 18 amino acids. CDR3 sequence: CASSPGLGTSGVYNEQFF. Here the CDR3 DNA reads TGTGCCAGCAGCCCCGGCCTGGGGACTAGCGGCGTCTACAATGAGCAGTTCTTC.

This clonotype qualifies as medium-sized. V gene TRBV7-9 combines with J gene TRBJ1-1; D possibly corresponds to TRBD1 (6 bases). CDR3 length equals 13 residues. Trimming left V 4 bases short and J 1 base short, with 7 bases between. CDR1 is SEHNR and CDR2 is FQNEAQ in the germline V gene (reference sequence). The CDR3 DNA is TGTGCCAGCAGCTCACAGGGGAACACTGAAGCTTTCTTT. Its protein product is CASSSQGNTEAFF. Filled out from reference TRBV7-9 and TRBJ1-1, the complete variable domain reads DTGVSQNPRHKITKRGQNVTFRCDPISEHNRLYWYRQTLGQGPEFLTYFQNEAQLEKSRLLSDRFSAERPKGSFSTLEIQRTEQGDSAMYLCASSSQGNTEAFFGQGTRLTVV.

By share of the sample, this clonotype is medium-sized (0.01 to 0.1%). V is TRBV7-9 and J is TRBJ2-7, with 7 bases that match TRBD1. The J segment lost 3 bases and the V segment lost 4 bases, leaving 15 bases of the junction unmatched. This CDR3 contains 17 residues. Germline V gives CDR1 SEHNR, CDR2 FQNEAQ (reference sequence). DNA for the CDR3: TGTGCCAGCAGCTCAGGCATCTACGGGACAGAAGACTACGAGCAGTACTTC. Translating it yields CASSSGIYGTEDYEQYF.

This clonotype was picked up a small number of times. The V call is TRBV7-2, the J call TRBJ2-1, with TRBD2 matching over 15 bases. With 4 bases clipped from V and 7 bases from J, the junction kept 11 bases outside the gene matches. The germline V gene has CDR1 SGHTA and CDR2 FQGNSA. The CDR3 contains 18 residues. This chain's CDR3 is CASSSEGTSGRHLNEQFF. CDR3 DNA sequence: TGTGCCAGCAGCTCCGAAGGGACTAGCGGGAGGCACCTTAATGAGCAGTTCTTC.

This clonotype has a handful of counts. The chain couples TRBV6-1 to TRBJ2-1, with 7 bases matching TRBD1. The CDR3 is 14 amino acids. Per the germline V gene, CDR1 is MNHNS and CDR2 is SASEGT. Unmatched junction bases numbered 9, after V lost 10 bases and J lost 3 bases. The CDR3 is CATSGQRNYNEQFF. DNA for the CDR3: TGTGCCACCTCGGGACAGCGGAACTACAATGAGCAGTTCTTC.

By sample fraction, this clonotype is medium-sized. This rearrangement joins TRBV7-2 to TRBJ2-1; D unclear. Trimming took off 3 bases at V and 8 bases at J, with 8 bases between the two ends. From germline, CDR1 is SGHTA and CDR2 FQGNSA. The CDR3 has 12 amino acids. In nucleotides, the CDR3 is TGTGCCAGCAGCTTTTGGGCAGATGAGCAGTTCTTC. It specifies CASSFWADEQFF.

This clonotype is medium-sized (0.01 to 0.1%). The chain is built from TRBV24-1 and TRBJ2-5; 7 bases map to TRBD1. CDR3 length: 15 residues. V lost 3 bases to trimming and J lost 7 bases; unmatched junction nucleotides: 10. CDR1 and CDR2 from the germline V gene are KGHDR and SFDVKD. The CDR3 sequence is CATSDEGQNRGTQYF. In DNA, the CDR3 is TGTGCCACCAGTGATGAGGGACAGAACCGGGGGACCCAGTACTTC.

CDR3 in amino acids: CASSLVGPRSYEQYF. The CDR3 nucleotides read TGCGCCAGCAGCTTGGTCGGTCCCCGCTCCTACGAGCAGTACTTC. The chain carries TRBV5-1 and TRBJ2-7, with no clear D. Looked up from germline, CDR1 is SGHRS and CDR2 is YFSETQ. The CDR3 runs 15 residues. The ends were cut back, 0 bases at V and 0 bases at J, with 10 bases in the middle.

This clonotype occurred a few times. Sequence at one end of the junction differs from germline and may be a read error. V is TRBV20-1 and J is TRBJ2-3; 10 bases map to TRBD2. The CDR3 extends over 15 amino acids. Germline lookup yields CDR1 DFQATT and CDR2 SNEGSKA (reference sequence). CDR3 DNA: TGCAGTGCCAGAGGTCTAGCGGGAGTACCAGATACGCAGTATTTT. It codes for CSARGLAGVPDTQYF.

This rearrangement joins TRBV10-2 to TRBJ1-2, with TRBD1 matching over 10 bases. CDR1 and CDR2 from the germline V gene are WSHSY and SAAADI. The CDR3 sequence is 13 residues long. The ends lost 4 bases at V and 6 bases at J; junction bases unmatched: 2. In DNA form, the CDR3 reads TGCGCCAGCAGTGGGGGACAGGGGAATGGCTACACCTTC. Translation: CASSGGQGNGYTF.

DNA of the CDR3: TGTGCCAGCAGCCGAAAACTAGCGGGAGGCCAAGAGACCCAGTACTTC. Translation gives CASSRKLAGGQETQYF. The chain has TRBV4-2 and TRBJ2-5; 12 bases align to TRBD2. Germline V gives CDR1 LGHNA, CDR2 YNFKEQ. The J segment lost 1 base and the V segment lost 4 bases, leaving 4 bases of the junction unmatched. The CDR3 consists of 16 residues.

This chain uses TRBV6-1 with TRBJ2-7; 10 bases line up with TRBD2. Germline-derived CDR1 and CDR2 are MNHNS and SASEGT. This CDR3 region has 16 residues. The V gene end was trimmed by 7 bases and the J gene end by 0 bases; junction bases not matched to a gene: 9. The CDR3 is CASNPSGGRSSYEQYF. The CDR3 DNA reads TGTGCCAGCAACCCTAGCGGGGGTCGGAGCTCCTACGAGCAGTACTTC.

This chain connects TRBV5-5 to TRBJ2-7, with D perhaps matching TRBD2 (5 bases). V was cut by 2 bases and J by 4 bases, with 13 bases left in between. From germline, CDR1 is SGHKS and CDR2 YYEKEE (reference sequence). CDR3 size: 14 residues. DNA for the CDR3: TGTGCCAGCAGCTTTAGACTGCCGGGGTACGAGCAGTACTTC. Translated, it gives CASSFRLPGYEQYF. Supplemented by reference TRBV5-5 and TRBJ2-7, the full variable domain reads DAGVTQSPTHLIKTRGQQVTLRCSPISGHKSVSWYQQVLGQGPQFIFQYYEKEERGRGNFPDRFSARQFPNYSSELNVNALLLGDSALYLCASSFRLPGYEQYFGPGTRLTVT.

The table lists this clonotype with a few counts. The chain is built from TRBV6-1 and TRBJ2-7; a weak D match, TRBD1 (6 bases). The CDR3 loop spans 14 amino acids. The germline V and J ends were trimmed by 4 bases and 2 bases, with 12 bases remaining between them. CDR1 and CDR2 from the germline V gene are MNHNS and SASEGT. The CDR3 nucleotides read TGTGCCAGCAGTGCCGACAGGTCACCCTACGAGCAGTACTTC. This translates into CASSADRSPYEQYF.

By proportion, this clonotype is medium-sized. This chain uses TRBV28 with TRBJ1-2, with no clear D. The germline V and J ends were trimmed by 5 bases and 7 bases, with 14 bases remaining between them. The CDR3 has 13 amino acids. Germline lookup yields CDR1 MDHEN and CDR2 SYDVKM. The CDR3 loop reads CASSLREGSGYTF. DNA for the CDR3: TGTGCCAGCAGTCTCCGGGAGGGTAGTGGCTACACCTTC.

In this sample, this clonotype is medium-sized. The gene calls are TRBV28 and TRBJ1-2; D call uncertain. Germline assignment: CDR1 MDHEN and CDR2 SYDVKM. V lost 6 bases, J lost 4 bases, and 12 bases lay in between. The CDR3 runs 13 residues. The CDR3 reads CASRGDTGYGYTF. The CDR3 DNA reads TGTGCCAGCAGGGGAGATACCGGCTATGGCTACACCTTC.